Each of the 11 T cell receptor beta chains below was sequenced from the same sample in a study of response to subunit inactivated influenza vaccine. MiXCR was run by TCRdb on the RT-PCR reads, yielding one entry per CDR3 protein. In the table there are 650,000 or so distinct CDR3 sequences, 12% to 15% of which are singletons. Sequenced material: PBMCs from blood, taken 14 to 15 days before vaccination. These receptors came from a man aged 45-60 years who received an inactivated influenza vaccine.

The J gene is TRBJ2-2, the V gene TRBV4-2; D is unresolved. Germline loops: CDR1 LGHNA, CDR2 YNFKEQ. This CDR3 has 15 residues. V was shortened by 1 base and J by 7 bases, with 13 bases between the two germline ends. The CDR3 DNA is TGTGCCAGCAGCCAAGCCTTGGCCTCTGTCGGGGAGCTGTTTTTT. It is translated as CASSQALASVGELFF.

This clonotype showed up many times. This sequence joins TRBV4-3 and TRBJ2-3; D might be TRBD1 or TRBD2, each matching 5 bases. V lost 1 base, J lost 4 bases, and 12 bases lay in between. Germline V gives CDR1 LGHNA, CDR2 YSLEER. The CDR3 runs 15 residues. The DNA of the CDR3 is TGCGCCAGCAGCCAAGCTGGGGGACGGGCAGATACGCAGTATTTT. Translation gives CASSQAGGRADTQYF.

The chain combines TRBV20-1 with TRBJ2-6, with unresolved D. Germline V gene data show CDR1 as DFQATT and CDR2 as SNEGSKA (reference sequence). V was shortened by 3 bases and J by 1 base, with 13 bases between the two germline ends. This CDR3 spans 16 amino acids. CDR3 residues: CSASIERRSGANVLTF. The CDR3 DNA sequence: TGCAGTGCTAGTATCGAGCGTCGGTCTGGGGCCAACGTCCTGACTTTC.

This clonotype was found a few times. This rearrangement joins TRBV4-2 to TRBJ2-7; 9 positions agree with TRBD2. With 0 bases clipped from V and 4 bases from J, the junction kept 10 bases outside the gene matches. Germline V CDR1 and CDR2: LGHNA, YNFKEQ. CDR3 length: 17 residues. CDR3 protein: CASSQEFLGLADYEQYF. CDR3 DNA sequence: TGTGCCAGCAGCCAAGAATTCTTGGGACTAGCTGATTACGAGCAGTACTTC.

This clonotype has ten or more counts. This chain links TRBV4-3 with TRBJ2-1; weak D call: TRBD2 (5 bases). CDR3 length equals 15 residues. Trimming shortened V by 4 bases and J by 0 bases, and 10 bases separated the two germline ends. Germline assignment: CDR1 LGHNA and CDR2 YSLEER. As DNA, the CDR3 is TGCGCCAGCAGCCTCCAGAGCGGCTCCTACAATGAGCAGTTCTTC. Amino acid sequence: CASSLQSGSYNEQFF.

This clonotype was picked up a small number of times. The chain combines TRBV5-1 with TRBJ1-2; TRBD1 matches 7 bases. Germline values: CDR1 SGHRS, CDR2 YFSETQ. The CDR3 covers 19 residues. Germline trimming cut 0 bases from V and 3 bases from J; bases unmatched to any gene: 17. CDR3 sequence: CASSLGLRQQGFNHYGYTF. The DNA of the CDR3 is TGCGCCAGCAGCTTGGGGTTGCGCCAACAGGGGTTCAACCACTATGGCTACACCTTC. Full variable domain (remainder filled in from reference TRBV5-1 and TRBJ1-2): KAGVTQTPRYLIKTRGQQVTLSCSPISGHRSVSWYQQTPGQGLQFLFEYFSETQRNKGNFPGRFSGRQFSNSRSEMNVSTLELGDSALYLCASSLGLRQQGFNHYGYTFGSGTRLTVV.

This clonotype was observed a few times. V usage is TRBV4-1 and J usage is TRBJ2-7; D is undetermined. V dropped 4 bases and J dropped 3 bases, with 10 bases sitting between them. Germline V gives CDR1 MGHRA, CDR2 YSYEKL. The CDR3 totals 13 residues. CDR3 coding DNA: TGCGCCAGCAGCCCATGGTCGGGCTACGAGCAGTACTTC. Translating gives CASSPWSGYEQYF.

This clonotype occurred a few times. The rearrangement links TRBV5-6 to TRBJ1-5, with a possible D match to TRBD1 (6 bases). The CDR3 extends over 15 amino acids. Trimming removed 4 bases from V and 0 bases from J, with 11 bases in between. Germline loops: CDR1 SGHDT, CDR2 YYEEEE. In DNA, the CDR3 is TGTGCCAGCAGCCGAGGACAGTATAGCAATCAGCCCCAGCATTTT. Translation gives CASSRGQYSNQPQHF.

The CDR3 DNA is TGTGCCAGCAAGATTGGGACAGCTAATCAGCCCCAGCATTTT. This gives the protein CASKIGTANQPQHF. The rearrangement uses TRBV28 and TRBJ1-5, with 7 bases identical to TRBD1. This CDR3 has 14 residues. The germline CDR1 and CDR2 sequences are MDHEN and SYDVKM. The ends lost 7 bases at V and 4 bases at J; junction bases unmatched: 7.

CDR3 sequence: CASSYSSQTGELFF. CDR3 DNA: TGTGCCAGCAGTTATTCTAGCCAGACCGGGGAGCTGTTTTTT. The chain carries TRBV6-2 or TRBV6-3 and TRBJ2-2, with D possibly TRBD2 on 5 matching bases. The germline CDR1 and CDR2 sequences are MNHEY and SVGEGT. CDR3 length equals 14 residues. V lost 3 bases to trimming and J lost 5 bases, with 10 bases between them.

This clonotype occurred a few times. The chain recombines TRBV6-2 or TRBV6-3 with TRBJ2-1; 8 bases line up with TRBD2. Unmatched junction bases numbered 13, after V lost 1 base and J lost 8 bases. The germline V gene encodes CDR1 MNHEY and CDR2 SVGEGT. The CDR3 sequence is 17 residues long. CDR3 in amino acids: CASSYFDPQREMDEQFF. The CDR3 bases are TGTGCCAGCAGTTACTTTGATCCCCAGCGGGAGATGGATGAGCAGTTCTTC.